A selection of T cell receptor beta chains follows, all from one sample in a study of blood T cell repertoires in COVID-19. Measured with immunoSEQ multiplex PCR; TCRdb has only the in-frame clones, and not every one. The sample includes roughly 230,000 clones, around 83% of them seen just once. The source material was peripheral blood. The source is a woman aged 45 to 65 with acute or convalescent COVID-19. CDR3s include the opening cysteine and the closing phenylalanine or tryptophan. D genes are given only for firm matches. Some rows have no size entry. The others give once, few or many, or a class for an expanded clone.

size,V,J,D,CDR3,DNA
.,TRBV12-3/TRBV12-4,TRBJ1-5,.,CASSFYSNQPQHF,TGTGCCAGCAGCTTCTATAGCAATCAGCCCCAGCATTTT
.,TRBV6-1,TRBJ2-7,.,CASSEGSSAYEQYF,TGTGCCAGCAGTGAAGGGTCGAGCGCCTACGAGCAGTACTTC
.,TRBV7-2,TRBJ2-3,.,CASSSPTETPDTQYF,TGTGCCAGCAGCTCCCCGACTGAAACGCCAGATACGCAGTATTTT
.,TRBV6-6,TRBJ2-5,TRBD2,CASRGGPPETQYF,TGTGCCAGCCGGGGGGGGCCCCCCGAGACCCAGTACTTC
once,TRBV28,TRBJ1-4,TRBD1,CASSRIGQGGEKLFF,TGTGCCAGCAGTCGTATTGGACAGGGAGGAGAAAAACTGTTTTTT
once,TRBV6-5,TRBJ2-7,TRBD1,CASTPDRGDTYEQYF,TGTGCCAGCACCCCGGACAGGGGGGATACCTACGAGCAGTACTTC
few,TRBV27,TRBJ2-7,.,CASSLAGQSSYEQYF,TGTGCCAGCAGTTTAGCGGGACAGAGCTCCTACGAGCAGTACTTC
.,TRBV6-5,TRBJ1-1,TRBD1,CASNRDRAGEAFF,TGTGCCAGCAACCGGGACAGGGCCGGTGAAGCTTTCTTT
.,TRBV28,TRBJ1-2,.,CASSFRGFPSGYTF,TGTGCCAGCAGTTTTAGGGGGTTTCCATCGGGCTACACCTTC
.,TRBV5-6,TRBJ2-5,.,CASSPGWVAETQYF,TGTGCCAGCAGCCCGGGGTGGGTAGCGGAGACCCAGTACTTC
few,TRBV30,TRBJ1-2,TRBD1,CAWSVFGQGTNDGYTF,TGTGCCTGGAGTGTATTCGGACAGGGGACTAATGATGGCTACACCTTC
.,TRBV7-9,TRBJ2-1,.,CASSLGGLGNEQFF,TGTGCCAGCAGCTTAGGGGGACTTGGGAATGAGCAGTTCTTC
few,TRBV7-2,TRBJ1-2,.,CASSLARQRGGYTF,TGTGCCAGCAGCTTAGCGCGGCAGCGAGGGGGCTACACCTTC
.,TRBV6-7,TRBJ1-6,.,CASSYSSGRYYNSPLHF,TGTGCCAGCAGTTACTCGTCGGGGAGATACTATAATTCACCCCTCCACTTT
few,TRBV5-1,TRBJ2-1,TRBD2,CASSSQAGEGNEQFF,TGCGCCAGCAGCTCCCAAGCGGGAGAGGGCAATGAGCAGTTCTTC
.,TRBV19,TRBJ2-1,.,CASRTPGDYEEQFF,TGTGCCAGTCGCACACCAGGGGATTACGAAGAGCAGTTCTTC
.,TRBV18,TRBJ1-1,.,CASSGDTEAFF,TGTGCCAGCTCCGGGGACACTGAAGCTTTCTTT
.,TRBV5-1,TRBJ1-1,.,CASRRDWGNTEAFF,TGCGCCAGCAGGAGGGATTGGGGGAACACTGAAGCTTTCTTT
.,TRBV6-5,TRBJ1-2,.,CASQPGGDGYTF,TGTGCCAGCCAACCGGGGGGGGATGGCTACACCTTC
.,TRBV5-1,TRBJ2-2,.,CASSQPGAGELFF,TGCGCCAGCAGCCAACCCGGGGCCGGGGAGCTGTTTTTT
.,TRBV27,TRBJ2-7,TRBD1,CASSFFPRGRGKVGTYEQYF,TGTGCCAGCAGTTTTTTCCCTAGGGGGCGCGGAAAGGTAGGTACCTACGAGCAGTACTTC
.,TRBV28,TRBJ1-2,TRBD1,CASSSGQIYGYTF,TGTGCCAGCAGTTCGGGACAGATCTATGGCTACACCTTC
.,TRBV7-8,TRBJ2-7,.,CASSLGQIPYEQYF,TGTGCCAGCAGCTTGGGGCAGATTCCCTACGAGCAGTACTTC
.,TRBV11-1,TRBJ2-7,.,CASSPTGKFYEQYF,TGTGCCAGCAGCCCCACCGGGAAATTCTACGAGCAGTACTTC
.,TRBV5-1,TRBJ2-5,.,CASSSIRQGGGETQYF,TGCGCCAGCAGCTCTATTCGACAGGGAGGAGGAGAGACCCAGTACTTC
.,TRBV7-2,TRBJ2-7,.,CASSLSGQGRYEQYF,TGTGCCAGCAGCTTAAGCGGGCAGGGTAGATACGAGCAGTACTTC
once,TRBV27,TRBJ1-1,TRBD1,CASSFSQGASEAFF,TGTGCCAGCAGTTTCTCACAGGGGGCTTCTGAAGCTTTCTTT
.,TRBV6-6,TRBJ2-1,.,CASSYRTDSYNEQFF,TGTGCCAGCAGTTATAGGACGGACAGCTACAATGAGCAGTTCTTC
.,TRBV25-1,TRBJ1-3,TRBD1,CASRDQGVGGNTIYF,TGTGCCAGCAGGGACCAGGGGGTTGGTGGAAACACCATATATTTT
.,TRBV5-1,TRBJ2-2,.,CASSLVYSRDHTGELFF,TGCGCCAGCAGCTTGGTTTATTCTCGGGATCACACCGGGGAGCTGTTTTTT